Following are 25 T cell receptor beta chains from one sample sequenced in a study of CD8 T cells in ankylosing spondylitis. TCRdb reprocessed the 5' RACE reads with MiXCR, giving one entry per CDR3 protein. Among some 40,000 distinct CDR3 sequences listed, 10% to 13% were seen once. Sequencing was carried out using blood, either unsorted or a sorted T cell fraction (not recorded which). The receptor set was obtained from a male donor with ankylosing spondylitis or in good health (not recorded which).

This clonotype was seen at least ten times. The chain has TRBV12-3 or TRBV12-4 and TRBJ1-5; D gene uncertain. CDR3 length: 13 amino acids. V was pared by 6 bases and J by 12 bases, with 18 bases between. The chain's CDR3 is CASSPGGLPGQHF. The CDR3, as DNA: TGTGCCAGCAGCCCCGGCGGGCTCCCGGGCCAGCATTTT.

This clonotype has at least ten counts. This sequence joins TRBV7-3 and TRBJ2-1; weak D call: TRBD2 (5 bases). Trimming took off 2 bases at V and 4 bases at J, with 15 bases between the two ends. Germline V gene lookup returns CDR1 SGHTA and CDR2 FQGTGA. The CDR3 is made up of 16 amino acids. The chain's CDR3 is CASSLGLAASYNEQFF. The CDR3 DNA reads TGTGCCAGCAGCTTAGGGCTAGCCGCCTCTTACAATGAGCAGTTCTTC.

This clonotype was observed many times. The chain has TRBV6-5 and TRBJ1-2; D ambiguous. The length of the CDR3 is 12 residues. The V gene lost 10 bases and the J gene lost 2 bases, with 11 bases spanning the gap. CDR1 and CDR2 from the germline V gene are MNHEY and SVGAGI. The CDR3 sequence is CATRGWNYGYTF. CDR3 nucleotide sequence: TGTGCCACCCGTGGCTGGAACTATGGCTACACCTTC.

There are many counts of this clonotype. The genes are TRBV7-6 and TRBJ2-3; TRBD1 matches at 7 bases. The germline V gene encodes CDR1 SGHVS and CDR2 FNYEAQ. J lost 2 bases, V lost 5 bases, and 10 bases had no gene match. This CDR3 region has 16 residues. CDR3 sequence: CASSPNRGMSTDTQYF. In DNA, the CDR3 is TGTGCCAGCAGCCCGAACAGGGGAATGTCCACAGATACGCAGTATTTT.

The table lists this clonotype with many counts. The rearrangement links TRBV7-9 to TRBJ2-4, with D perhaps TRBD2 (6 bases). Trimming cost V 6 bases and J 0 bases, with 12 bases left between them. Germline V gives CDR1 SEHNR, CDR2 FQNEAQ (reference sequence). The CDR3 is made up of 15 amino acids. The DNA of the CDR3 is TGTGCCAGCAGGCCTCGGGGGACAGCCAAAAACATTCAGTACTTC. Protein product: CASRPRGTAKNIQYF. Together with reference TRBV7-9 and TRBJ2-4, the CDR3 gives the full variable domain: DTGVSQNPRHKITKRGQNVTFRCDPISEHNRLYWYRQTLGQGPEFLTYFQNEAQLEKSRLLSDRFSAERPKGSFSTLEIQRTEQGDSAMYLCASRPRGTAKNIQYFGAGTRLSVL.

This clonotype was observed many times. This rearrangement joins TRBV29-1 to TRBJ2-5; D tentatively fits TRBD1 or TRBD2 (6 bases each). Germline CDR1 SQVTM, CDR2 ANQGSEA. CDR3 length equals 11 residues. V lost 7 bases to trimming and J lost 5 bases, with 11 bases between them. The CDR3 is CSAGGGETQYF. The CDR3 DNA reads as TGCAGCGCCGGGGGCGGGGAGACCCAGTACTTC.

Ten or more counts support this clonotype. The chain has TRBV7-2 and TRBJ1-2; D possibly corresponds to TRBD1 (6 bases). Germline lookup yields CDR1 SGHTA and CDR2 FQGNSA. With 5 bases removed from V and 8 bases from J, the gap between germline ends came to 15 bases. The CDR3 contains 13 residues. The CDR3 region is CASSQGGFEGYTF. CDR3 in DNA: TGTGCCAGCAGCCAAGGGGGGTTTGAAGGCTACACCTTC.

This clonotype was seen ten or more times. The rearrangement joins TRBV11-2 to TRBJ1-5; D call uncertain. Germline V lookup: CDR1 SGHAT, CDR2 FQNNGV. This CDR3 is 15 amino acids long. V was shortened by 5 bases and J by 6 bases, with 17 bases between the two germline ends. In nucleotides, the CDR3 is TGTGCCAGCAGCCCATCTCGGGTTAAGGCTCAGCCCCAGCATTTT. It codes for CASSPSRVKAQPQHF.

This clonotype was counted at least ten times. V usage is TRBV7-2 and J usage is TRBJ2-6; D is uncertain. The CDR3 covers 14 residues. Deletions cut 8 bases from V and 2 bases from J, with 10 bases between. CDR1 and CDR2 from the germline V gene are SGHTA and FQGNSA. The chain's CDR3 is CASSPSTGANVLTF. For the CDR3, the DNA is TGTGCCAGCTCGCCCTCAACTGGGGCCAACGTCCTGACTTTC.

The chain is built from TRBV6-2 or TRBV6-3 and TRBJ2-6; no clear D. The CDR3 extends over 16 amino acids. The V gene's germline CDR1 is MNHEY and CDR2 SVGEGT. V gave up 2 bases and J gave up 1 base, with 9 bases separating them. CDR3 sequence reads: CASSYAVVSGANVLTF. The CDR3 DNA sequence: TGTGCCAGCAGTTACGCAGTCGTTTCTGGGGCCAACGTCCTGACTTTC.

The chain joins TRBV20-1 to TRBJ2-1; D is possibly TRBD2 (6 bases). Trimming left V 5 bases short and J 12 bases short, with 17 bases between. Germline V gives CDR1 DFQATT, CDR2 SNEGSKA (reference sequence). This CDR3 has 12 residues. This chain's CDR3 is CSAGSMTGRQFF. CDR3 nucleotides: TGCAGTGCTGGCTCCATGACCGGGAGGCAGTTCTTC.

This clonotype was seen many times. The V call is TRBV6-5, the J call TRBJ2-7, with 7 bases lining up with TRBD2. The CDR3 consists of 15 residues. Losses at the gene ends were 3 bases for V and 3 bases for J; bases not matched to a gene: 8. Looked up from germline, CDR1 is MNHEY and CDR2 is SVGAGI. This chain's CDR3 is CASSYPGREHYEQYF. The CDR3 DNA reads as TGTGCCAGCAGTTATCCGGGGAGGGAACACTACGAGCAGTACTTC.

In its sample, this clonotype was seen many times. This chain uses TRBV12-3 or TRBV12-4 with TRBJ2-3; D might be TRBD1 (6 bases). Trimming stripped 3 bases from V and 0 bases from J, with 10 bases between. CDR3 length: 15 amino acids. DNA of the CDR3: TGTGCCAGCAGTTTGGTCCAGGGGAGCACAGATACGCAGTATTTT. Protein product: CASSLVQGSTDTQYF.

The sample holds many counts of this clonotype. The V call is TRBV27, the J call TRBJ2-1; tentative D call: TRBD2 (5 bases). There are 15 residues in the CDR3. The V gene's germline CDR1 is MNHEY and CDR2 SMNVEV (reference sequence). V lost 6 bases, J lost 3 bases, and 15 bases lay in between. This CDR3 reads CASRPTSGLYNEQFF. The DNA of the CDR3 is TGTGCCAGCAGGCCTACCAGCGGCCTCTACAATGAGCAGTTCTTC.

The gene calls are TRBV2 and TRBJ2-5, with 8 bases lining up with TRBD1. CDR1 is SNHLY and CDR2 is FYNNEI in the germline V gene. With V trimmed by 6 bases and J by 4 bases, 7 bases remained unmatched. The CDR3 extends over 14 amino acids. The chain's CDR3 is CASSQQGGRETQYF. The CDR3 region has the DNA TGTGCCAGCAGCCAACAGGGGGGTAGAGAGACCCAGTACTTC.

The chain uses TRBV28 and TRBJ2-7; a weak D match, TRBD1 (6 bases). The CDR3 runs 16 residues. V was trimmed by 2 bases and J by 5 bases, leaving 19 bases between them. Per the germline V gene, CDR1 is MDHEN and CDR2 is SYDVKM. The CDR3 coding sequence is TGTGCCAGCAGTTTAACCGGTCTCGGACAGACGGACGAGCAGTACTTC. This codes for CASSLTGLGQTDEQYF.

This clonotype was detected ten times or more. The chain has TRBV7-3 and TRBJ2-5; D remains unclear. Germline V gives CDR1 SGHTA, CDR2 FQGTGA. With 5 bases removed from V and 0 bases from J, the gap between germline ends came to 7 bases. CDR3 size: 13 residues. CDR3 in DNA: TGTGCCAGCAGCCGGCGCTACCAAGAGACCCAGTACTTC. This codes for CASSRRYQETQYF.

Ten or more counts support this clonotype. The chain recombines TRBV12-3 or TRBV12-4 with TRBJ2-4, with TRBD2 as a possible D gene (5 bases). This CDR3 region has 11 residues. Between the trimmed V and J ends, which lost 6 bases and 8 bases, there was a span of 8 bases. CDR3 nucleotide sequence: TGTGCCAGCAGCGACTATCACATTCAGTACTTC. As protein: CASSDYHIQYF.

By frequency in the sample, this clonotype is medium-sized. V is TRBV7-9 and J is TRBJ2-7, with 9 bases lining up with TRBD1. The CDR3 is 15 residues long. With 8 bases clipped from V and 5 bases from J, the junction kept 13 bases outside the gene matches. Germline CDR1 reads SEHNR; CDR2 reads FQNEAQ (reference sequence). The CDR3 is CASSITGGALDEQYF. The CDR3 region has the DNA TGTGCCAGCTCCATAACAGGGGGCGCATTGGACGAGCAGTACTTC.

Ten or more counts support this clonotype. The V and J genes are TRBV11-1 and TRBJ2-1, with a weak D call TRBD2 (5 bases). The germline V gene encodes CDR1 SGHAT and CDR2 FQDESV (reference sequence). Trimming took 0 bases from V and 4 from J, leaving 13 bases between them. CDR3 length: 16 amino acids. CDR3 coding DNA: TGTGCCAGCAGCTTAGCGACCAGCGGTGGATACAATGAGCAGTTCTTC. Its protein product is CASSLATSGGYNEQFF.

This clonotype has a count of ten or more. This chain connects TRBV12-5 to TRBJ2-7; TRBD2 matches 7 bases. CDR1 is LGHNT, CDR2 FRNRAP, per germline. This CDR3 is 16 amino acids long. The J segment lost 6 bases and the V segment lost 1 base, leaving 12 bases of the junction unmatched. In DNA form, the CDR3 reads TGTGCTAGTGGTTTGGGCGGGGGATCGGTTCGTGGCGAGCAGTACTTC. Residues: CASGLGGGSVRGEQYF.

V usage is TRBV11-2 and J usage is TRBJ2-2; TRBD2 matches at 7 bases. Germline CDR1 reads SGHAT; CDR2 reads FQNNGV. This CDR3 has 14 amino acids. Trimming removed 5 bases from V and 2 bases from J; junction bases left unmatched: 2. Written as DNA, the CDR3 is TGTGCCAGCAGCCGGGACTATAACACCGGGGAGCTGTTTTTT. Translating it yields CASSRDYNTGELFF.

There are a few counts of this clonotype. V and J are TRBV13 and TRBJ2-7; 15 bases map to TRBD2. This CDR3 comprises 19 residues. Trimming removed 2 bases from V and 0 bases from J; junction bases left unmatched: 8. Germline V gene data show CDR1 as PRHDT and CDR2 as FYEKMQ (reference sequence). CDR3 amino acids: CASSLTSGTSGRISYEQYF. CDR3 nucleotide sequence: TGTGCCAGCAGCTTAACCTCCGGGACTAGCGGGAGGATCTCCTACGAGCAGTACTTC.

This clonotype is judged medium-sized. J is TRBJ2-1 and V is TRBV12-3 or TRBV12-4; D unresolved. The CDR3 extends over 11 amino acids. The V and J ends lost 3 bases and 9 bases respectively, with 6 bases between them. CDR3 sequence reads: CASSFGGEQFF. In DNA, the CDR3 is TGTGCCAGCAGTTTTGGCGGTGAGCAGTTCTTC.

The sample holds many counts of this clonotype. The gene calls are TRBV7-9 and TRBJ2-7; possible D gene TRBD1, 5 bases. Trimming took 8 bases from V and 3 from J, leaving 14 bases between them. CDR3 size: 13 residues. Per germline, CDR1 SEHNR and CDR2 FQNEAQ (reference sequence). CDR3 amino acids: CASSPGRLYEQYF. CDR3 DNA sequence: TGTGCCAGCTCCCCAGGGCGCCTCTACGAGCAGTACTTC.